This section outlines one T cell receptor (beta chain) sequence together with its context. The protocol was immunoSEQ multiplex PCR, while the TCRdb copy is restricted to in-frame clones and leaves out a portion. This sample has 17,000 or so clones; about 89% occur once, and the top ten carry 25% to 40%. The data stem from a study of control samples from healthy donors and cancer patients. The CDR3 extends over 13 amino acids. Between the trimmed V and J ends, which lost 5 bases and 9 bases, there was a span of 15 bases. In germline, CDR1 is SGHTA, CDR2 FQGTGA. What was sequenced was PBMCs. The chain uses TRBV7-3 and TRBJ2-3, with D perhaps TRBD1 (7 bases). The TCR comes from a man between 60 and 75 years old with head and neck cancer. CDR3 sequence reads: CASSPTGTETQYF. CDR3 bases: TGTGCCAGCAGCCCGACAGGGACTGAAACGCAGTATTTT.